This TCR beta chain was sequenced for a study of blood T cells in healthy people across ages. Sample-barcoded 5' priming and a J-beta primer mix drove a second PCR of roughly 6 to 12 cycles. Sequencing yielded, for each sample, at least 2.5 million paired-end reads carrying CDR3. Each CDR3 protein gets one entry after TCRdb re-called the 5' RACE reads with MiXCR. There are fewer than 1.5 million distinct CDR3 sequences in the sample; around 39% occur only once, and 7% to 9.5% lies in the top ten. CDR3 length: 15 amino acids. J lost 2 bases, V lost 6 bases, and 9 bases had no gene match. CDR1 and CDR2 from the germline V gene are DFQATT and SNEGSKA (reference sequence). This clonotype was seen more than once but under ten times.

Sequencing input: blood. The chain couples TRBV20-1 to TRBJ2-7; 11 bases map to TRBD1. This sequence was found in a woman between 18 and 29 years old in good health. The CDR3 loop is CSAITPGQGAYEQYF. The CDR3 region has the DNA TGCAGTGCAATAACTCCGGGACAGGGGGCCTACGAGCAGTACTTC.